Below, 20 T cell receptor beta chains from the same sample are listed, as sequenced in a study of T cells in Graves' hyperthyroidism and ophthalmopathy. RNA transcripts gave rise to amplified TCR beta CDR3 regions. The TCR CDR3 first-round RT-PCR relied on the HTBI primer set. TCRdb re-called the multiplex PCR reads through MiXCR, storing one row per CDR3 protein. The table shows about half a million distinct CDR3 sequences, with about 16% occurring only once. The sample consisted of blood. These receptor sequences come from a woman in her thirties with Graves' ophthalmopathy.

V usage is TRBV6-1 and J usage is TRBJ2-7; unclear D gene. Germline lookup yields CDR1 MNHNS and CDR2 SASEGT. The V and J ends lost 6 bases and 2 bases respectively, with 20 bases between them. The CDR3 has 16 residues. CDR3 region: CASSRPVVGGTYEQYF. The CDR3 region has the DNA TGTGCCAGCAGCCGCCCCGTCGTGGGCGGAACCTACGAGCAGTACTTC.

This clonotype has just a few counts. This sequence joins TRBV18 and TRBJ2-7; no definite D call. The CDR3 has 14 amino acids. V lost 8 bases to trimming and J lost 4 bases, with 18 bases between them. Looked up from germline, CDR1 is KGHSH and CDR2 is LQKENI. CDR3 residues: CASSYVTRGYEQYF. CDR3 nucleotides: TGTGCCAGCAGTTACGTGACACGTGGTTACGAGCAGTACTTC.

This chain joins TRBV7-2 and TRBJ2-6; 7 bases align to TRBD2. This CDR3 is 16 amino acids long. The germline gives CDR1 SGHTA, CDR2 FQGNSA. Trimming took 0 bases from V and 1 from J; bases not matched to a gene: 0. The CDR3 nucleotides are TGTGCCAGCAGCTTAGCGCGGGAGTCTGGGGCCAACGTCCTGACTTTC. Its protein product is CASSLARESGANVLTF.

This clonotype was detected ten times or more. The chain's CDR3 is CASSWWTSGRNEQFF. Here the CDR3 DNA reads TGCGCCAGCAGCTGGTGGACTAGCGGGAGAAATGAGCAGTTCTTC. The V and J genes are TRBV5-1 and TRBJ2-1; 13 bases are a match to TRBD2. CDR1 is SGHRS and CDR2 is YFSETQ in the germline V gene. V lost 3 bases and J lost 7; bases outside the gene matches: 4. The CDR3 consists of 15 residues.

At least ten counts were recorded for this clonotype. This rearrangement joins TRBV29-1 to TRBJ2-3; tentatively, D is TRBD2 (5 bases). CDR3 size: 14 residues. Trimming left V 1 base short and J 2 bases short, with 10 bases between. The germline V gene encodes CDR1 SQVTM and CDR2 ANQGSEA. CDR3 nucleotide sequence: TGCAGCGTTGAAGGAACTGACTACACAGATACGCAGTATTTT. It codes for CSVEGTDYTDTQYF.

J is TRBJ2-7 and V is TRBV14; D perhaps matches TRBD1 (6 bases). Germline CDR1 is SGHDN and CDR2 is FVKESK. The V and J ends lost 4 bases and 2 bases respectively, with 15 bases between them. The CDR3 consists of 15 residues. The CDR3 sequence is CASSLPGHRAYEQYF. Written as DNA, the CDR3 is TGTGCCAGCAGCCTACCGGGACATCGTGCCTACGAGCAGTACTTC.

The DNA of the CDR3 is TGTGCCAGCAGTCTATACAGGGGGCTGTACAATGAGCAGTTCTTC. Protein product: CASSLYRGLYNEQFF. The chain employs TRBV6-1 and TRBJ2-1, with 9 bases lining up with TRBD1. J was trimmed by 4 bases and V by 5 bases; bases with no gene match: 6. This CDR3 comprises 15 residues. Germline V gives CDR1 MNHNS, CDR2 SASEGT.

J is TRBJ2-3 and V is TRBV3-2. TRBV3-2 is deemed a pseudogene. This CDR3 comprises 12 residues. The CDR3 nucleotides are TGTGCCAGCACTGCCAGCACAGATACGCAGTATTTT. Translated, it gives CASTASTDTQYF.

This clonotype was recorded once. The V call is TRBV12-3 or TRBV12-4, the J call TRBJ1-5, with a tentative D call TRBD1 (6 bases). CDR3 size: 16 residues. V was pared by 3 bases and J by 6 bases, with 18 bases between. The CDR3 nucleotides are TGTGCCAGCAGTTTTCTTGGGCAGAGAGGGGGTCAGCCCCAGCATTTT. Protein: CASSFLGQRGGQPQHF.

This clonotype was seen many times. The rearrangement links TRBV12-3 or TRBV12-4 to TRBJ1-5; perhaps TRBD1 as D (5 bases). Trimming left V 3 bases short and J 7 bases short, with 13 bases between. The CDR3 totals 14 residues. CDR3 DNA: TGTGCCAGCAGTTTGATCGGGGCGATACAGCCCCAGCATTTT. Translated: CASSLIGAIQPQHF.

The CDR3 reads CATGPSPGEQYF. CDR3 bases: TGTGCCACCGGTCCCTCCCCCGGGGAGCAGTACTTC. V is TRBV24-1 and J is TRBJ2-7; D ambiguous. The CDR3 length is 12 residues. V lost 9 bases to trimming and J lost 7 bases, with 15 bases between them. Per the germline V gene, CDR1 is KGHDR and CDR2 is SFDVKD.

This clonotype was seen more than once but under ten times. This chain uses TRBV20-1 with TRBJ2-4; TRBD2 might be the D (5 bases). CDR1 and CDR2 (germline): DFQATT, SNEGSKA (reference sequence). Trimming shortened V by 0 bases and J by 0 bases, and 9 bases separated the two germline ends. This CDR3 comprises 15 residues. Here the CDR3 reads CSARDPGLAKNIQYF. The CDR3 nucleotides are TGCAGTGCTAGAGACCCCGGACTAGCCAAAAACATTCAGTACTTC.

This clonotype was recorded at least ten times. The V and J genes are TRBV5-1 and TRBJ2-1; D could derive from TRBD1 or TRBD2 (5 bases each). There are 14 residues in the CDR3. Between the trimmed V and J ends, which lost 0 bases and 6 bases, there was a span of 10 bases. Germline V gene data show CDR1 as SGHRS and CDR2 as YFSETQ. For the CDR3, the DNA is TGCGCCAGCAGCTTGGCCGGGACGATCAATGAGCAGTTCTTC. Encoded protein: CASSLAGTINEQFF.

This chain links TRBV29-1 with TRBJ1-1, with 7 bases matching TRBD1. The germline gives CDR1 SQVTM, CDR2 ANQGSEA. J was trimmed by 0 bases and V by 6 bases; bases with no gene match: 4. This CDR3 contains 13 residues. The DNA of the CDR3 is TGCAGCGTGGGACAGATGATGAACACTGAAGCTTTCTTT. It specifies CSVGQMMNTEAFF.

In its sample, this clonotype was seen many times. This sequence joins TRBV4-3 and TRBJ1-6, with D unresolved. Between the trimmed V and J ends, which lost 0 bases and 8 bases, there was a span of 8 bases. The CDR3 consists of 14 residues. Germline lookup yields CDR1 LGHNA and CDR2 YSLEER. The CDR3 DNA follows: TGCGCCAGCAGCCAAGATCTCGTCTATTCACCCCTCCACTTT. Translating it yields CASSQDLVYSPLHF.

This clonotype has only a few counts. Compared with germline, one end of the junction differs, possibly owing to a read error. This sequence joins TRBV2 and TRBJ2-2; the D call may be TRBD1 or TRBD2 (6 bases each). CDR3 length: 14 residues. Germline V gives CDR1 SNHLY, CDR2 FYNNEI. In DNA, the CDR3 is TGCGCCAGCAGCCGGAGGAGGGGGACCGGGGAGCTGTTTTTT. Protein sequence: CASSRRRGTGELFF.

In its sample, this clonotype was seen a few times. Possible read error: a much larger clone is one base away. The CDR3 does not end in the conserved phenylalanine or tryptophan, so this is likely a read error. This chain links TRBV11-2 with TRBJ2-1, with D possibly being TRBD1 (6 bases). CDR1 and CDR2 from the germline V gene are SGHAT and FQNNGV. This CDR3 is built from 15 residues. Trimming pared 3 bases from V and 0 bases from J, leaving 9 bases between. The CDR3 DNA sequence: TGTGCCAGCAGCTTTAGGGGGAGCTCCTACAATGAGCAGTTCTTA. It is translated as CASSFRGSSYNEQFL.

This rearrangement joins TRBV6-2 or TRBV6-3 to TRBJ2-1; D is unresolved. The germline gives CDR1 MNHEY, CDR2 SVGEGT. Deletions cut 2 bases from V and 4 bases from J, with 9 bases between. This CDR3 comprises 14 residues. CDR3 residues: CASSYDSAYNEQFF. The CDR3 DNA is TGTGCCAGCAGTTACGACTCCGCATACAATGAGCAGTTCTTC.

This clonotype was seen a handful of times. DNA of the CDR3: TGTGCCAGCAGTGAAGTAGAGCAATACGAGCAGTACTTC. It encodes CASSEVEQYEQYF. The chain carries TRBV6-1 and TRBJ2-7; D ambiguous. Trimming cost V 1 base and J 4 bases, with 8 bases left between them. From germline, CDR1 is MNHNS and CDR2 SASEGT. There are 13 residues in the CDR3.

This clonotype was detected ten times or more. The chain uses TRBV28 and TRBJ2-1, with a possible D match to TRBD2 (5 bases). Germline V CDR1 and CDR2: MDHEN, SYDVKM. The CDR3 covers 14 residues. Deletions cut 10 bases from V and 7 bases from J, with 20 bases between. The CDR3 protein is CATLRSVTGNEQFF. CDR3 sequence (DNA): TGTGCCACGTTGAGGAGTGTAACGGGGAATGAGCAGTTCTTC.